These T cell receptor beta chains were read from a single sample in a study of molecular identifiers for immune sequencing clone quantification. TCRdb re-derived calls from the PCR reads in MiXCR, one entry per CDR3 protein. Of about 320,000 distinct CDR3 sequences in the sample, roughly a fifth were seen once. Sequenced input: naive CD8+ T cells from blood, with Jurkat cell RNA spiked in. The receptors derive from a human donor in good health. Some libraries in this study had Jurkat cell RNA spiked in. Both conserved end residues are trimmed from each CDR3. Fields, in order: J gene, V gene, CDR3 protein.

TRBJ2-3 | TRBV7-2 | ASSYDLGTDTQY
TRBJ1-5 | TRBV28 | ASSGVDSNQPQH
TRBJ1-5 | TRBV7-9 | AGSLGNQPQH
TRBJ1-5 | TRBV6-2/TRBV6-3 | ATGAGPWGNQPQH
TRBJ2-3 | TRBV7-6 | ASSLDTSGGAADTQY
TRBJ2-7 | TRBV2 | ASSPPTGDSYEQY
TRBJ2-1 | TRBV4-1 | ASSETSGGYNEQF
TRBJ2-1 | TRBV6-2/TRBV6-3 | ASSYPGLAGISSYNEQF
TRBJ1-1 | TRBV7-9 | ASSLVGSLYTEAF
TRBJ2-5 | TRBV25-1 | ASSLGTKETQY
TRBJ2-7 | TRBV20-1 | SASDRGRLYEQY
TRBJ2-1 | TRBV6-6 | ASGWGEYNEQF
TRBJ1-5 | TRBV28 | ASSLSLYSNQPQH
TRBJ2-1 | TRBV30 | ARTSGAGVYDEQF
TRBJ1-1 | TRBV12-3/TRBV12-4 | ASSLRMNTEAF
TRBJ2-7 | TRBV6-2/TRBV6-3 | ASSYSERGGVYEQY
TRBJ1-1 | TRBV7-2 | ASSLNTNTEAF
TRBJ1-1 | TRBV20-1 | SAWGLWAF
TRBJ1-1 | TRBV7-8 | ASSPPRQETEAF
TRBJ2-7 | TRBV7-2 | ASSPSTVVTYEQY